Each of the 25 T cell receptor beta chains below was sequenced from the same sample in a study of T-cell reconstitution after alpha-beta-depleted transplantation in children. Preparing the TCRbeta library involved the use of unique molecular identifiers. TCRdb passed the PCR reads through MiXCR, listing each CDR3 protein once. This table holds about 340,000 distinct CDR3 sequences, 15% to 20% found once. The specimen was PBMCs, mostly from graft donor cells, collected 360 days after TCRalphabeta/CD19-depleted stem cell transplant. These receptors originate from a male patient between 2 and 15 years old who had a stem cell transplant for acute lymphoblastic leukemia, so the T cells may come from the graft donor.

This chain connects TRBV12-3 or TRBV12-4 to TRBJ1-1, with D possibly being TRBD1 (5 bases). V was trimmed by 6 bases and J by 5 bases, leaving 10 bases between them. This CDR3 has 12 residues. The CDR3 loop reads CASSLDRTEAFF. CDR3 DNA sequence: TGTGCCAGCAGCCTCGACAGAACTGAAGCTTTCTTT.

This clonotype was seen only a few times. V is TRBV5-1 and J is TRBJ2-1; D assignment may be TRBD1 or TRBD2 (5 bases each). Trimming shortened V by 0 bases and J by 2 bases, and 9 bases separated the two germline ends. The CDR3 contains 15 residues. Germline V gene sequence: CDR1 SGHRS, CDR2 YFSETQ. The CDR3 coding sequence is TGCGCCAGCAGCTTGGAGGGACCCACCTACAATGAGCAGTTCTTC. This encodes CASSLEGPTYNEQFF.

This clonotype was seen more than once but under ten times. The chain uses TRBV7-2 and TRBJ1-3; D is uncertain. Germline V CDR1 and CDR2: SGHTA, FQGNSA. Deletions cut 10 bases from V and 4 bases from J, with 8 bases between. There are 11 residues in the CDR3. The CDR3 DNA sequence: TGTGCCACCAAACAGGGAAACACCATATATTTT. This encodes CATKQGNTIYF.

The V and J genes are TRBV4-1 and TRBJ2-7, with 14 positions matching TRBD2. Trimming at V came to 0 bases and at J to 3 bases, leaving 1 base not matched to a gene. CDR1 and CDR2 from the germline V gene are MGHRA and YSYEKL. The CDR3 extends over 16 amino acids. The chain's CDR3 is CASSQDGTSGGYEQYF. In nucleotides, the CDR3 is TGCGCCAGCAGCCAAGACGGGACTAGCGGGGGCTACGAGCAGTACTTC.

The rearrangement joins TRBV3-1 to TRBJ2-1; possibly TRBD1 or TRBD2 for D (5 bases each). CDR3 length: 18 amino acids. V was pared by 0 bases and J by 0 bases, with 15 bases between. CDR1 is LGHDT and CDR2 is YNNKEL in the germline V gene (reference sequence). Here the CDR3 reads CASSQEWDGAISYNEQFF. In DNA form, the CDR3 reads TGTGCCAGCAGCCAAGAATGGGACGGGGCGATCTCCTACAATGAGCAGTTCTTC.

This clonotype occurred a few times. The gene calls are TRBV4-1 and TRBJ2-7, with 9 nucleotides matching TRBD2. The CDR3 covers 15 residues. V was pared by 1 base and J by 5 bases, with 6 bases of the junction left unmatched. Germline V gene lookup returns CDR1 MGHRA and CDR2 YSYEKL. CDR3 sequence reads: CASSQVRASGNEQYF. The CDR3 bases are TGCGCCAGCAGCCAAGTACGTGCTAGCGGGAACGAGCAGTACTTC.

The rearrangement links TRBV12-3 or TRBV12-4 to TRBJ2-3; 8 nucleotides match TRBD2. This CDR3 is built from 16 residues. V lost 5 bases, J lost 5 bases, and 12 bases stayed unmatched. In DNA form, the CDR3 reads TGTGCCAGCAGTGTTGGGGCCCCGGGAGGGATAGATACGCAGTATTTT. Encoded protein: CASSVGAPGGIDTQYF.

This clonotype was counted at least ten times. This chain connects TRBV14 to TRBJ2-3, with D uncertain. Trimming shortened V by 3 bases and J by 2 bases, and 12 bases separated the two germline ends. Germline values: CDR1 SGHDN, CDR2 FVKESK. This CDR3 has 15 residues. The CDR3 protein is CASSHRSGYTDTQYF. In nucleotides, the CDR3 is TGTGCCAGCAGCCATAGGTCGGGTTACACAGATACGCAGTATTTT.

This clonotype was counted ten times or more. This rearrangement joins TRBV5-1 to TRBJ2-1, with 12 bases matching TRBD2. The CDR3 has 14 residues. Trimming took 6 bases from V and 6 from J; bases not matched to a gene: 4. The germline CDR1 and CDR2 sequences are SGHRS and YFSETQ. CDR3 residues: CASMVTSGSNEQFF. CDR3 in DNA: TGCGCCAGCATGGTGACTAGCGGGAGCAATGAGCAGTTCTTC.

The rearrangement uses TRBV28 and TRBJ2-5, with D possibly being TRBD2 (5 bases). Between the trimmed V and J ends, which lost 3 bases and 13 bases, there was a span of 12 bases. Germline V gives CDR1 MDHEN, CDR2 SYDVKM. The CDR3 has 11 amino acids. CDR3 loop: CASSFSRDLYF. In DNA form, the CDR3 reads TGTGCCAGCAGTTTCTCCCGGGATCTGTACTTC.

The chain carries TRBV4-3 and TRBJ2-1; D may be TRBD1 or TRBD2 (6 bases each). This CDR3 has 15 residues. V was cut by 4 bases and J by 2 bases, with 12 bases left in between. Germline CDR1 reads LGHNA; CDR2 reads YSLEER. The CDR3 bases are TGCGCCAGCAGCCCCGGAGGGGGGCCCTACAATGAGCAGTTCTTC. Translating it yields CASSPGGGPYNEQFF.

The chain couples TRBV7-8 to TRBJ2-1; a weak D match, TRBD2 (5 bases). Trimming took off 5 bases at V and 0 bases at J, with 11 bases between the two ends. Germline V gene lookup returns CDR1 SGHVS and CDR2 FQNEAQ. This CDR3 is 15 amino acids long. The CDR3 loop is CASSLLRVSYNEQFF. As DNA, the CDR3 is TGTGCCAGCAGCCTCCTGCGGGTCTCCTACAATGAGCAGTTCTTC.

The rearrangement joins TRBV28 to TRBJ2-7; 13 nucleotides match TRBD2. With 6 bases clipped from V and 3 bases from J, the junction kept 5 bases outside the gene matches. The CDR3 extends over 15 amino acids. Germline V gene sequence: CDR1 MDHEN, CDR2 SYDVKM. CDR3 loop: CASRRTSGSLYEQYF. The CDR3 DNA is TGTGCCAGCAGGCGGACTAGCGGGAGTCTCTACGAGCAGTACTTC.

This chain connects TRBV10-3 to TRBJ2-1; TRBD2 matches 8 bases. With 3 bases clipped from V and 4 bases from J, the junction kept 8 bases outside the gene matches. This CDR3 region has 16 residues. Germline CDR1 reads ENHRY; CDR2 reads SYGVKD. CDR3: CAISEGASGPYNEQFF. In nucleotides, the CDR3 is TGTGCCATCAGTGAAGGCGCTAGCGGGCCGTACAATGAGCAGTTCTTC.

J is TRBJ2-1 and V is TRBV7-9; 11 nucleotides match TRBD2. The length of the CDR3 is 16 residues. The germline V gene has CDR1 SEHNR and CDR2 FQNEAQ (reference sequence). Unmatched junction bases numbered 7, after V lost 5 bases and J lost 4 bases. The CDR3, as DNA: TGTGCCAGCAGCACAACGACTAGCGGGATATACAATGAGCAGTTCTTC. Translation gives CASSTTTSGIYNEQFF.

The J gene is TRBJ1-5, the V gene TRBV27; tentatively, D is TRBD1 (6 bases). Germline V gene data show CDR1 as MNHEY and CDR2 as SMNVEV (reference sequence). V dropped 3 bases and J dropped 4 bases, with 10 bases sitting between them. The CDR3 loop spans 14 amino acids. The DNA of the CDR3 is TGTGCCAGCAGTTTCCCAGGGGCGAATCAGCCCCAGCATTTT. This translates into CASSFPGANQPQHF.

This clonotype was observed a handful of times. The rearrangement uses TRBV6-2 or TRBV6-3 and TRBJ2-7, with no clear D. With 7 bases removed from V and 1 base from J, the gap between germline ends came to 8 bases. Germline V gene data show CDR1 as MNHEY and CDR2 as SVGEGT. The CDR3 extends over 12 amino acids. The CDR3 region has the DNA TGTGCCAGCACCACAAGGTCCTACGAGCAGTACTTC. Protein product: CASTTRSYEQYF.

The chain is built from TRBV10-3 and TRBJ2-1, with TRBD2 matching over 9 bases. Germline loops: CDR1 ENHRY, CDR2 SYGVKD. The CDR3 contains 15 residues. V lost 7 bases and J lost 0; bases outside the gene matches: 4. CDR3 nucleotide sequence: TGTGCCATCAATAGCGGGAGAGGCTCCTACAATGAGCAGTTCTTC. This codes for CAINSGRGSYNEQFF.

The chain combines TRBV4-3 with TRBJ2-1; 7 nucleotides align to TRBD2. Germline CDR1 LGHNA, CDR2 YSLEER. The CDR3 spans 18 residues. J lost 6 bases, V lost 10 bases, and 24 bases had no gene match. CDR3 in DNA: TGCGCCAAAGACAAAGCAGGGACTACTTTTTCGGCGGGCAATGAGCAGTTCTTC. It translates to CAKDKAGTTFSAGNEQFF.

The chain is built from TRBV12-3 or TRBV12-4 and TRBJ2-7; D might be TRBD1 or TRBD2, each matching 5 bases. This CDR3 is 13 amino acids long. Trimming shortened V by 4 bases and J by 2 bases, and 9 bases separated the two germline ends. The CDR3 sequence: CASSSLGPYEQYF. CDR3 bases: TGTGCCAGCAGTTCCCTGGGACCCTACGAGCAGTACTTC.

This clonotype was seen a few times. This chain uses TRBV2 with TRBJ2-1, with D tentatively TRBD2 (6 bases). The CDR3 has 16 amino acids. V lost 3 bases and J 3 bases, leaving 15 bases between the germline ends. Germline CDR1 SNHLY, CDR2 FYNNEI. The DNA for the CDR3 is TGTGCCAGCAGTGATAGGTTCGGGAGCCTCTACAATGAGCAGTTCTTC. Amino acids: CASSDRFGSLYNEQFF.

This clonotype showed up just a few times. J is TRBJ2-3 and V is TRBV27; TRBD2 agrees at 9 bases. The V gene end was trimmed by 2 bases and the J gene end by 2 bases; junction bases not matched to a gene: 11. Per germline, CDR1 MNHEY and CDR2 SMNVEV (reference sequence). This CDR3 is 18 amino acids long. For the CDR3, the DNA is TGTGCCAGCAGTTTAGGCCTAGCGGGACCCTCGGTCACAGATACGCAGTATTTT. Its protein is CASSLGLAGPSVTDTQYF.

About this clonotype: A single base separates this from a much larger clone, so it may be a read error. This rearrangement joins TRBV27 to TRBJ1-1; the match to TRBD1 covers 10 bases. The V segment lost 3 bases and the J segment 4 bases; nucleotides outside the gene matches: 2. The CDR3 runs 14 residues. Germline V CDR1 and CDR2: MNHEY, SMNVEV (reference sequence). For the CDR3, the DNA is TGTGCCAGCAGTTTGGGACAGGGGACCACTGAAGCTTTCTTT. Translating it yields CASSLGQGTTEAFF.

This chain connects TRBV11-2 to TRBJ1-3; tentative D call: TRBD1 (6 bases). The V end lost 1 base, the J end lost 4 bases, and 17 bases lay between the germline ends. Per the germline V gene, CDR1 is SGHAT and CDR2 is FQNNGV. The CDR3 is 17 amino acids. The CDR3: CASSLGPLPGAGNTIYF. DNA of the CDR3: TGTGCCAGCAGCTTAGGACCCCTCCCGGGGGCCGGAAACACCATATATTTT.

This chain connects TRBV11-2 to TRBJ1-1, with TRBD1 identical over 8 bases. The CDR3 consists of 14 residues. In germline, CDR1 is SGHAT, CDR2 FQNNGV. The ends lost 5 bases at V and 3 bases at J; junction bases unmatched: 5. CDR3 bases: TGTGCCAGCAGCCGAAACAGGGGGGACACTGAAGCTTTCTTT. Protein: CASSRNRGDTEAFF.